Below, 21 T cell receptor beta chains from the same sample are listed, as sequenced in a study of regulatory T cells in long-lasting Graves disease. Researchers made TCR beta libraries by using iRepertoire HTBI primers and running Arm-PCR on CDR3 regions. TCRdb reprocessed the multiplex PCR reads with MiXCR, giving one entry per CDR3 protein. The table lists 600,000 to 800,000 distinct CDR3 sequences, about 32% of them singletons. Time point reported: persistent/refractory GD, antithyroid drugs over 5 years with positive TRAb. Making the TCR library involved RNA that had been extracted from PBMCs. The sequencing used peripheral blood mononuclear cells (PBMCs), collected when the disease was refractory, from a patient treated with antithyroid drugs. The receptors were gathered from a female donor with Graves disease.

There are a few counts of this clonotype. The chain has TRBV6-1 and TRBJ1-5; 9 bases match TRBD1. V dropped 6 bases and J dropped 5; count of bases not matched to a gene: 2. CDR1 and CDR2 (germline): MNHNS, SASEGT. The CDR3 sequence is 13 residues long. Here the CDR3 reads CASRTGGDQPQHF. In DNA, the CDR3 is TGTGCCAGCAGGACAGGGGGAGATCAGCCCCAGCATTTT.

The gene calls are TRBV30 and TRBJ1-1; TRBD1 agrees at 7 bases. CDR3 length: 14 residues. The V gene's germline CDR1 is GTSNPN and CDR2 SVGIG (reference sequence). Trimming at V came to 0 bases and at J to 4 bases, leaving 5 bases not matched to a gene. CDR3 protein: CAWSVTQGSTEAFF. The CDR3 DNA follows: TGTGCCTGGAGTGTAACACAGGGGAGCACTGAAGCTTTCTTT.

This clonotype was detected only a few times. The chain couples TRBV2 to TRBJ1-3; D is unclear. Trimming shortened V by 6 bases and J by 4 bases, and 4 bases separated the two germline ends. The CDR3 extends over 11 amino acids. Per germline, CDR1 SNHLY and CDR2 FYNNEI. The CDR3 loop is CASREGNTIYF. CDR3 in DNA: TGTGCCAGCAGGGAGGGAAACACCATATATTTT.

V and J are TRBV20-1 and TRBJ1-1; a weak D match, TRBD1 (5 bases). The ends were cut back, 6 bases at V and 3 bases at J, with 20 bases in the middle. The germline V gene encodes CDR1 DFQATT and CDR2 SNEGSKA (reference sequence). This CDR3 has 15 amino acids. The CDR3 coding sequence is TGCAGTGCCAAGCGCCCGGGACGGACCGACACTGAAGCTTTCTTT. Residues: CSAKRPGRTDTEAFF.

Remarks on this clonotype: This may be a read error: a much more frequent sequence differs by one nucleotide. DNA of the CDR3: TGTGCCAGCTCTGTTCAGATGGTCTATGGCTACGCCTTC. This gives the protein CASSVQMVYGYAF. The V gene is TRBV28, the J gene TRBJ1-2; D is unresolved. This CDR3 region has 13 residues. The germline gives CDR1 MDHEN, CDR2 SYDVKM.

The genes are TRBV5-1 and TRBJ1-4; TRBD1 might be the D (5 bases). Germline loops: CDR1 SGHRS, CDR2 YFSETQ. Trimming cost V 4 bases and J 10 bases, with 14 bases left between them. The CDR3 is made up of 13 amino acids. As DNA, the CDR3 is TGCGCCAGCAGCCCGGGCGGTCAGGGAAAACTGTTTTTT. Protein product: CASSPGGQGKLFF.

The CDR3: CASRGSSGSGLLVETQYF. Here the CDR3 DNA reads TGTGCCAGCAGAGGGTCTAGCGGGAGTGGTTTGTTGGTAGAGACCCAGTACTTC. This chain links TRBV6-2 or TRBV6-3 with TRBJ2-5; TRBD2 agrees at 10 bases. The CDR3 contains 18 residues. The germline CDR1 and CDR2 sequences are MNHEY and SVGEGT. Trimming took 6 bases from V and 4 from J; bases not matched to a gene: 17.

On this clonotype itself: The junction shows a germline mismatch at one end, possibly a read error. The rearrangement links TRBV6-1 to TRBJ1-2, with D perhaps matching TRBD1 (6 bases). CDR1 and CDR2 from the germline V gene are MNHNS and SASEGT. This CDR3 region has 14 residues. DNA for the CDR3: TGTGCCAGCAGTCCTTTCGACAGGAACTATGGCCACACCTTC. Residues: CASSPFDRNYGHTF.

The chain links TRBV12-3 or TRBV12-4 to TRBJ2-3; D not resolved. Between the trimmed V and J ends, which lost 3 bases and 5 bases, there was a span of 6 bases. CDR3 size: 12 residues. CDR3 sequence (DNA): TGTGCCAGCAGTTTGTTAGAAGATACGCAGTATTTT. As protein: CASSLLEDTQYF.

V and J are TRBV2 and TRBJ2-1, with 12 bases identical to TRBD2. The CDR3 consists of 15 residues. The ends lost 1 base at V and 6 bases at J; junction bases unmatched: 1. Germline V gene data show CDR1 as SNHLY and CDR2 as FYNNEI. CDR3 DNA: TGTGCCAGCAGTGAAGAGGGACTAGCGGGCAATGAGCAGTTCTTC. Translating gives CASSEEGLAGNEQFF.

This clonotype was counted only a few times. The rearrangement joins TRBV2 to TRBJ2-5; D unresolved. This CDR3 comprises 12 residues. Germline CDR1 is SNHLY and CDR2 is FYNNEI. V gave up 4 bases and J gave up 4 bases, with 7 bases separating them. As DNA, the CDR3 is TGTGCCAGCAGTGTATCCGCAGAGACCCAGTACTTC. As protein: CASSVSAETQYF.

The chain combines TRBV27 with TRBJ1-1, with a possible D match to TRBD1 (5 bases). The CDR3 runs to 14 residues. V lost 6 bases, J lost 4 bases, and 15 bases lay in between. Germline values: CDR1 MNHEY, CDR2 SMNVEV (reference sequence). CDR3 coding DNA: TGTGCCAGCAGGCCCATCGAGAGGGGCACTGAAGCTTTCTTT. It is translated as CASRPIERGTEAFF.

This clonotype showed up just a few times. The chain links TRBV11-2 to TRBJ2-1; 14 bases line up with TRBD2. The CDR3 consists of 16 residues. Germline CDR1 SGHAT, CDR2 FQNNGV. Trimming cost V 6 bases and J 3 bases; bases outside gene matches: 4. The CDR3 DNA sequence: TGTGCCAGCAGTCCCGGGACTAGCGGGAGCTACAATGAGCAGTTCTTC. This gives the protein CASSPGTSGSYNEQFF.

In this sample, this clonotype turned up a few times. V and J are TRBV12-3 or TRBV12-4 and TRBJ2-5; possibly TRBD2 for D (6 bases). The CDR3 extends over 14 amino acids. Trimming shortened V by 4 bases and J by 1 base, and 10 bases separated the two germline ends. Here the CDR3 DNA reads TGTGCCAGCAGTTACCGGCGGGGCCAAGAGACCCAGTACTTC. Translation: CASSYRRGQETQYF.

This clonotype was observed at least ten times. CDR3 region: CASSLSPGGHRGYTF. The CDR3 DNA reads TGTGCCAGCAGTCTTAGCCCAGGGGGCCATCGAGGCTACACCTTC. The chain uses TRBV28 and TRBJ1-2, with 8 bases identical to TRBD1. The ends lost 5 bases at V and 8 bases at J; junction bases unmatched: 13. This CDR3 region has 15 residues. Germline values: CDR1 MDHEN, CDR2 SYDVKM.

This clonotype occurred many times. CDR3 protein: CASSKTGANTEAFF. CDR3 nucleotide sequence: TGTGCCAGCAGCAAGACAGGAGCGAACACTGAAGCTTTCTTT. The gene calls are TRBV6-1 and TRBJ1-1; D is perhaps TRBD1 (6 bases). Germline V gene data show CDR1 as MNHNS and CDR2 as SASEGT. V dropped 6 bases and J dropped 1 base, with 12 bases sitting between them. The CDR3 is made up of 14 amino acids.

This chain joins TRBV6-1 and TRBJ1-2; D gene uncertain. Germline CDR1 is MNHNS and CDR2 is SASEGT. The CDR3 is 14 amino acids. V lost 5 bases and J lost 8, with 18 bases in between. This CDR3 reads CASSPTSAQWGYTF. CDR3 nucleotide sequence: TGTGCCAGCAGTCCCACGAGTGCGCAATGGGGCTACACCTTC.

As to this clonotype: At one of its ends the junction is not consistent with the germline gene, which may arise from a read error. The gene calls are TRBV11-2 and TRBJ2-7, with TRBD2 matching 11 bases. The CDR3 is 15 amino acids. Germline V gene lookup returns CDR1 SGHAT and CDR2 FQNNGV. In DNA form, the CDR3 reads TGTGCCAGCAGCCTAGAGGGACTAGCGGCCCTCGAGCAGTACTTC. Its protein product is CASSLEGLAALEQYF.

This clonotype was observed a handful of times. The chain couples TRBV6-5 to TRBJ2-2; 13 bases map to TRBD2. CDR3 length: 17 residues. The germline CDR1 and CDR2 sequences are MNHEY and SVGAGI. The J segment lost 4 bases and the V segment lost 0 bases, leaving 2 bases of the junction unmatched. The CDR3, as DNA: TGTGCCAGCAGTTACTCGAGACTAGCGGGAGGCACCGGGGAGCTGTTTTTT. It specifies CASSYSRLAGGTGELFF.

The chain has TRBV28 and TRBJ1-2; TRBD1 matches 7 bases. Losses at the gene ends were 6 bases for V and 6 bases for J; bases not matched to a gene: 7. Per the germline V gene, CDR1 is MDHEN and CDR2 is SYDVKM. The CDR3 contains 13 residues. DNA for the CDR3: TGTGCCAGCAGCCCTAGTGGGACAGATGGCTACACCTTC. Amino acids: CASSPSGTDGYTF.

The sample holds many counts of this clonotype. The genes are TRBV28 and TRBJ1-5, with TRBD1 as a possible D gene (6 bases). The CDR3 is 16 residues long. Trimming took off 5 bases at V and 0 bases at J, with 14 bases between the two ends. The germline V gene encodes CDR1 MDHEN and CDR2 SYDVKM. For the CDR3, the DNA is TGTGCCAGCAGTCCTACCGGCAGGGGTAGCAATCAGCCCCAGCATTTT. The encoded protein is CASSPTGRGSNQPQHF.